This TCR beta chain derives from a study of blood T cells in healthy people across ages. This CDR3 is 12 amino acids long. Germline assignment: CDR1 DFQATT and CDR2 SNEGSKA (reference sequence). The V end lost 1 base, the J end lost 3 bases, and 5 bases lay between the germline ends. General study results and limits: The long-lived group displayed more naive CD4+ cells, plus higher diversity, than the aged donors did.

Each sample yielded at least 6 million isolated PBMCs. This clonotype was recorded a few times. Its cognate antigen is unknown. Primed by a sample-barcoded 5' primer and a J-beta primer mix, a second PCR proceeded for roughly 6 to 12 cycles. Using its own MiXCR run on the 5' RACE reads, TCRdb lists one record per CDR3 protein. The sample includes about 510,000 distinct CDR3 sequences, about 29% of them seen just once. These data were also reused for a study on T cells of mothers and their children. In that study: Sequencing returned over 10 million TCR beta CDR3 reads per mother and roughly 3.1 million per child. The study found thymic selection shapes TCR recombination output similarly in related and unrelated pairs.

This receptor was obtained from a boy aged 2 to 10 in good health. The sequencing input was blood. The V call is TRBV20-1, the J call TRBJ2-3; D gene uncertain. The CDR3 protein is CSARARTDTQYF. DNA of the CDR3: TGCAGTGCTAGAGCTAGGACAGATACGCAGTATTTT.